These 16 T cell receptor beta chains came from one sample sequenced in a study of T cells in Graves' hyperthyroidism and ophthalmopathy. RNA transcripts provided the source from which TCR beta CDR3 regions were amplified. The primer set for the first-round RT-PCR of the TCR CDR3 was HTBI. TCRdb reanalysed the multiplex PCR reads using MiXCR and keeps one entry per CDR3 protein. This table has around 620,000 distinct CDR3 sequences, 15% to 20% appearing once. The sample was blood. The receptors were gathered from a woman aged 25 to 39 with Graves' hyperthyroidism.

The rearrangement joins TRBV20-1 to TRBJ2-6, with D hard to call. There are 14 residues in the CDR3. Germline-derived CDR1 and CDR2 are DFQATT and SNEGSKA (reference sequence). Trimming took 1 base from V and 1 from J, leaving 5 bases between them. The CDR3 spells CSARVWSGANVLTF. CDR3 nucleotide sequence: TGCAGTGCTAGAGTATGGTCTGGGGCCAACGTCCTGACTTTC.

This clonotype occurred many times. CDR3 coding DNA: TGTGCCACCTCAGGGCGAGAGACCCAGTACTTC. This translates into CATSGRETQYF. The V and J genes are TRBV28 and TRBJ2-5; weak D call: TRBD1 (5 bases). In germline, CDR1 is MDHEN, CDR2 SYDVKM. Trimming removed 10 bases at V and 4 bases at J, with 10 bases between. This CDR3 contains 11 residues.

This clonotype was seen many times. The gene calls are TRBV12-3 or TRBV12-4 and TRBJ2-1; TRBD2 agrees at 12 bases. The ends lost 6 bases at V and 3 bases at J; junction bases unmatched: 3. The CDR3 runs 15 residues. The CDR3 DNA reads as TGTGCCAGCAGCCTGGGACTAGCGGGCTACAATGAGCAGTTCTTC. It translates to CASSLGLAGYNEQFF.

The chain couples TRBV6-5 to TRBJ2-3, with TRBD2 as a possible D gene (6 bases). The V and J ends lost 4 bases and 6 bases respectively, with 17 bases between them. Germline CDR1 and CDR2: MNHEY and SVGAGI. The CDR3 is 15 residues long. The chain's CDR3 is CASSLGGSGLDTQYF. CDR3 coding DNA: TGTGCCAGCAGTTTAGGTGGGAGCGGGCTGGATACGCAGTATTTT.

This clonotype was seen many times. The chain is built from TRBV7-2 and TRBJ2-7; 9 bases line up with TRBD2. V shed 5 bases, J shed 1 base, and the junction held 9 bases outside the gene matches. The CDR3 runs 16 residues. The germline V gene encodes CDR1 SGHTA and CDR2 FQGNSA. CDR3: CASSLSGRQGSYEQYF. CDR3 DNA sequence: TGTGCCAGCAGCCTTAGCGGGAGACAAGGGTCCTACGAGCAGTACTTC.

As to this clonotype: Being one base from a much bigger clone, this may be a read error. The CDR3 DNA follows: TGTGTCACCAGTTCCGGGGGCACCTCCTACAATGAGCAGTTCTTC. As protein: CVTSSGGTSYNEQFF. This chain links TRBV24-1 with TRBJ2-1; D is tentatively TRBD1 or TRBD2 (6 bases each). Germline V gene sequence: CDR1 KGHDR, CDR2 SFDVKD. CDR3 length equals 15 residues.

There are a few counts of this clonotype. The V gene is TRBV11-3, the J gene TRBJ1-4, with D possibly being TRBD1 (5 bases). V lost 5 bases and J lost 6, with 16 bases in between. The CDR3 consists of 15 residues. The germline gives CDR1 SGHNT, CDR2 YENEEA. The CDR3 loop reads CASSASGEGDEKLFF. CDR3 nucleotides: TGTGCCAGCAGCGCCTCGGGGGAAGGAGATGAAAAACTGTTTTTT.

This sequence joins TRBV5-4 and TRBJ1-2, with D maybe TRBD1 (5 bases). Trimming shortened V by 0 bases and J by 6 bases, and 12 bases separated the two germline ends. From germline, CDR1 is SGHNT and CDR2 YYREEE (reference sequence). This CDR3 is built from 14 residues. CDR3 in amino acids: CASSLDAGTNGYTF. CDR3 sequence (DNA): TGTGCCAGCAGCTTGGACGCAGGGACTAATGGCTACACCTTC.

This clonotype appeared many times. The chain has TRBV28 and TRBJ2-7; D call uncertain. There are 13 residues in the CDR3. The germline V gene has CDR1 MDHEN and CDR2 SYDVKM. Trimming removed 2 bases at V and 2 bases at J, with 7 bases between. The CDR3 loop reads CASSLTLTYEQYF. CDR3 sequence (DNA): TGTGCCAGCAGTTTAACGCTAACCTACGAGCAGTACTTC.

This clonotype was seen at least ten times. The chain joins TRBV3-2 to TRBJ2-1. TRBV3-2 is classified as a pseudogene. CDR3 length: 16 residues. The CDR3 loop is CASSHLPHGVVPEQFF. The CDR3 DNA is TGTGCCAGCAGCCACCTACCCCATGGTGTTGTGCCAGAGCAGTTCTTC.

The chain recombines TRBV5-1 with TRBJ1-1, with a possible D match to TRBD1 (6 bases). Germline-derived CDR1 and CDR2 are SGHRS and YFSETQ. Between the trimmed V and J ends, which lost 1 base and 0 bases, there was a span of 16 bases. The CDR3 extends over 17 amino acids. CDR3 bases: TGCGCCAGCAGCTTGAGGGGGGGGAGTAGGATGAACACTGAAGCTTTCTTT. It yields the protein CASSLRGGSRMNTEAFF.

This clonotype was detected only a few times. V and J are TRBV5-1 and TRBJ2-7; 10 nucleotides agree with TRBD1. With V trimmed by 0 bases and J by 4 bases, 4 bases remained unmatched. Looked up from germline, CDR1 is SGHRS and CDR2 is YFSETQ. The length of the CDR3 is 15 residues. CDR3 coding DNA: TGCGCCAGCAGCTTGGTCGGGACAGGGGATTACGAGCAGTACTTC. Its translation is CASSLVGTGDYEQYF.

This clonotype came up many times. V is TRBV15 and J is TRBJ1-1; D is uncertain. Germline loops: CDR1 LNHNV, CDR2 YYDKDF (reference sequence). CDR3 size: 16 residues. Between the trimmed V and J ends, which lost 0 bases and 6 bases, there was a span of 17 bases. This chain's CDR3 is CATSRDPRSQGAEAFF. As DNA, the CDR3 is TGTGCCACCAGCAGAGATCCCCGTAGCCAAGGCGCTGAAGCTTTCTTT.

At least ten counts were recorded for this clonotype. This chain joins TRBV12-3 or TRBV12-4 and TRBJ2-2; the D gene could be TRBD1 or TRBD2 (5 bases each). This CDR3 has 14 residues. Trimming shortened V by 6 bases and J by 3 bases, and 11 bases separated the two germline ends. CDR3 in amino acids: CASSRDVDTGELFF. CDR3 DNA: TGTGCCAGCAGCCGGGACGTTGACACCGGGGAGCTGTTTTTT.

The chain recombines TRBV28 with TRBJ1-1, with TRBD1 matching over 9 bases. V lost 4 bases, J lost 3 bases, and 6 bases stayed unmatched. The CDR3 spans 15 residues. Germline CDR1 reads MDHEN; CDR2 reads SYDVKM. The CDR3 here is CASSWGDRAYTEAFF. In DNA form, the CDR3 reads TGTGCCAGCAGTTGGGGGGACAGGGCGTACACTGAAGCTTTCTTT.

The V and J genes are TRBV7-9 and TRBJ1-5; no reliable D call. With 3 bases removed from V and 6 bases from J, the gap between germline ends came to 18 bases. Looked up from germline, CDR1 is SEHNR and CDR2 is FQNEAQ (reference sequence). CDR3 length equals 16 residues. CDR3 sequence: CASSFCVPGPCQPQHF. CDR3 coding DNA: TGTGCCAGCAGCTTTTGCGTCCCAGGTCCTTGTCAGCCCCAGCATTTT.